Listed here are 29 T cell receptor beta chains from one sample, sequenced in a study of T cell responses to AZD1222 COVID-19 vaccine. Profiling relied on immunoSEQ multiplex PCR, and the TCRdb table lists in-frame clones only, not all of them. The data show approximately 100,000 clones, with around nine tenths seen just once and roughly 3.3% held by the top ten. Source: peripheral blood, taken 28 days after the second dose of the MenACWY control vaccine. The source is an adult who received the MenACWY meningococcal vaccine as a control.

The chain combines TRBV5-1 with TRBJ2-1, with a weak D call TRBD2 (5 bases). The CDR3 is 16 amino acids. Germline V CDR1 and CDR2: SGHRS, YFSETQ. The V and J ends lost 4 bases and 0 bases respectively, with 14 bases between them. CDR3 sequence reads: CASSPEGVRSYNEQFF. The CDR3 nucleotides read TGCGCCAGCAGCCCCGAGGGTGTACGCTCCTACAATGAGCAGTTCTTC.

Here the CDR3 reads CASSPTSGGANEQFF. For the CDR3, the DNA is TGCGCCAGCAGCCCGACTAGCGGGGGGGCCAATGAGCAGTTCTTC. The rearrangement joins TRBV5-1 to TRBJ2-1; TRBD2 matches at 14 bases. CDR1 and CDR2 from the germline V gene are SGHRS and YFSETQ. CDR3 length: 15 residues. V was pared by 4 bases and J by 6 bases, with 3 bases of the junction left unmatched.

CDR3 DNA: TGTGCCTCAAAGGGAGGGGGCACGGAAAAACTGTTTTTT. This sequence encodes CASKGGGTEKLFF. The chain links TRBV13 to TRBJ1-4; 7 nucleotides match TRBD1. V lost 11 bases and J lost 8; bases outside the gene matches: 11. Germline V CDR1 and CDR2: PRHDT, FYEKMQ (reference sequence). The CDR3 runs 13 residues. The entire variable domain, with the rest obtained from reference TRBV13 and TRBJ1-4, is as follows: AAGVIQSPRHLIKEKRETATLKCYPIPRHDTVYWYQQGPGQDPQFLISFYEKMQSDKGSIPDRFSAQQFSDYHSELNMSSLELGDSALYFCASKGGGTEKLFFGSGTQLSVL.

This clone was found once. The genes are TRBV27 and TRBJ2-2; D may be TRBD1 (6 bases). The CDR3 covers 15 residues. V lost 0 bases and J 3 bases, leaving 8 bases between the germline ends. Germline V gene sequence: CDR1 MNHEY, CDR2 SMNVEV (reference sequence). The CDR3 nucleotides read TGTGCCAGCAGTTTATCGAACAGGGACACCGGGGAGCTGTTTTTT. This codes for CASSLSNRDTGELFF.

CDR3 DNA: TGCGCCAGCAGCCAAGATCCCTGGATGTCGCCTAACTATGGCTACACCTTC. This gives the protein CASSQDPWMSPNYGYTF. The chain couples TRBV4-3 to TRBJ1-2; D ambiguous. Germline values: CDR1 LGHNA, CDR2 YSLEER. The V end lost 0 bases, the J end lost 0 bases, and 14 bases lay between the germline ends. This CDR3 is built from 17 residues.

In its sample, this clone was seen once. The CDR3 nucleotides read TGCGCCAGCAGCTCTTCAACAGATTACTATGGCTACACCTTC. It codes for CASSSSTDYYGYTF. The chain uses TRBV5-1 and TRBJ1-2; D not certain. Trimming removed 3 bases at V and 3 bases at J, with 12 bases between. This CDR3 has 14 residues. Germline V gene lookup returns CDR1 SGHRS and CDR2 YFSETQ. The whole variable domain, remainder taken from reference TRBV5-1 and TRBJ1-2, is KAGVTQTPRYLIKTRGQQVTLSCSPISGHRSVSWYQQTPGQGLQFLFEYFSETQRNKGNFPGRFSGRQFSNSRSEMNVSTLELGDSALYLCASSSSTDYYGYTFGSGTRLTVV.

This rearrangement joins TRBV18 to TRBJ1-1; TRBD1 might be the D (6 bases). CDR3 length: 14 residues. V shed 5 bases and J shed 1 base, with 11 bases lying between them. Germline V CDR1 and CDR2: KGHSH, LQKENI. As DNA, the CDR3 is TGTGCCAGCTCATTTAACAGGGCGAACACTGAAGCTTTCTTT. This codes for CASSFNRANTEAFF.

V and J are TRBV3-1 (or the pseudogene TRBV3-2) and TRBJ2-7; D may be TRBD1 (6 bases). The V end lost 5 bases, the J end lost 6 bases, and 11 bases lay between the germline ends. CDR3 length: 12 amino acids. Germline assignment: CDR1 LGHDT and CDR2 YNNKEL (reference sequence). This chain's CDR3 is CASSARGTEQYF. DNA for the CDR3: TGTGCCAGCAGCGCCAGGGGTACCGAGCAGTACTTC.

The gene calls are TRBV19 and TRBJ1-5, with D hard to call. V shed 6 bases and J shed 4 bases, with 7 bases lying between them. The CDR3 has 12 amino acids. CDR1 is LNHDA and CDR2 is SQIVND in the germline V gene (reference sequence). This CDR3 reads CASSLLNQPQHF. The CDR3 DNA is TGTGCCAGTAGCCTCTTGAATCAGCCCCAGCATTTT.

The V and J genes are TRBV6-5 and TRBJ2-5, with 10 nucleotides matching TRBD2. CDR3 size: 15 residues. Germline V gives CDR1 MNHEY, CDR2 SVGAGI. V shed 6 bases and J 4 bases; nucleotides not matched to a gene: 8. The CDR3 coding sequence is TGTGCCAGCAGCCGCAGACTAGCGGGTCGAGAGACCCAGTACTTC. This codes for CASSRRLAGRETQYF.

The V call is TRBV14, the J call TRBJ2-6; D is unresolved. The length of the CDR3 is 16 residues. Germline V gives CDR1 SGHDN, CDR2 FVKESK. V gave up 3 bases and J gave up 0 bases, with 9 bases separating them. Written as DNA, the CDR3 is TGTGCCAGCAGCCAGGCAGGCCGCTCTGGGGCCAACGTCCTGACTTTC. This sequence encodes CASSQAGRSGANVLTF. Complete variable domain (other parts from reference TRBV14 and TRBJ2-6): EAGVTQFPSHSVIEKGQTVTLRCDPISGHDNLYWYRRVMGKEIKFLLHFVKESKQDESGMPNNRFLAERTGGTYSTLKVQPAELEDSGVYFCASSQAGRSGANVLTFGAGSRLTVL.

J is TRBJ2-1 and V is TRBV7-2; a possible D gene is TRBD2 (7 bases). Per the germline V gene, CDR1 is SGHTA and CDR2 is FQGNSA. CDR3 length equals 16 residues. Trimming pared 5 bases from V and 10 bases from J, leaving 24 bases between. CDR3 sequence (DNA): TGTGCCAGCAGCCCCAACGGGGGGCCGTCCCTTCGGGAGCAGTTCTTC. Translated, it gives CASSPNGGPSLREQFF.

The genes are TRBV24-1 and TRBJ1-2; 9 positions match TRBD1. Losses at the gene ends were 5 bases for V and 8 bases for J; bases not matched to a gene: 8. Germline-derived CDR1 and CDR2 are KGHDR and SFDVKD. CDR3 size: 14 residues. CDR3 in amino acids: CATSGTGQGNGYTF. CDR3 sequence (DNA): TGTGCCACCAGTGGTACGGGACAGGGAAACGGCTACACCTTC.

The chain recombines TRBV6-5 with TRBJ1-2; 8 bases map to TRBD1. V gave up 4 bases and J gave up 6 bases; unmatched junction bases: 10. This CDR3 has 15 residues. Germline CDR1 is MNHEY and CDR2 is SVGAGI. CDR3 residues: CASSSGQGGKNGYTF. The CDR3 bases are TGTGCCAGCAGTTCCGGACAGGGCGGGAAGAATGGCTACACCTTC.

The chain links TRBV6-5 to TRBJ2-7; D gene uncertain. V lost 1 base and J 1 base, leaving 8 bases between the germline ends. Germline values: CDR1 MNHEY, CDR2 SVGAGI. The CDR3 extends over 14 amino acids. CDR3 residues: CASSYLPSSYEQYF. The CDR3 nucleotides are TGTGCCAGCAGTTACTTGCCTTCTTCCTACGAGCAGTACTTC.

The chain employs TRBV7-8 and TRBJ2-7; the D is unclear. Deletions cut 2 bases from V and 2 bases from J, with 16 bases between. The CDR3 is 16 residues long. From germline, CDR1 is SGHVS and CDR2 FQNEAQ. CDR3 DNA sequence: TGTGCCAGCAGCTTAAATTCCGGCGGCCGAGCCTACGAGCAGTACTTC. This sequence encodes CASSLNSGGRAYEQYF.

The table lists this clone with a few counts. The chain carries TRBV15 and TRBJ1-2; D is perhaps TRBD1 (5 bases). V was cut by 0 bases and J by 4 bases, with 24 bases left in between. The CDR3 covers 19 residues. CDR1 and CDR2 (germline): LNHNV, YYDKDF (reference sequence). CDR3 region: CATSRDLEGPLNPIYGYTF. The CDR3 region has the DNA TGTGCCACCAGCAGAGATTTAGAGGGGCCTCTTAACCCTATCTATGGCTACACCTTC.

The chain is built from TRBV7-9 and TRBJ1-2; TRBD1 is a possible D gene (5 bases). Germline lookup yields CDR1 SEHNR and CDR2 FQNEAQ (reference sequence). Between the trimmed V and J ends, which lost 5 bases and 8 bases, there was a span of 21 bases. This CDR3 comprises 15 residues. CDR3: CASSPPGRDKEGYTF. The CDR3, as DNA: TGTGCCAGCAGCCCCCCGGGCAGGGATAAGGAGGGCTACACCTTC.

The table lists this clone with a count of one. The gene calls are TRBV15 and TRBJ1-1; D unclear. V lost 6 bases and J 0 bases, leaving 8 bases between the germline ends. Germline lookup yields CDR1 LNHNV and CDR2 YYDKDF (reference sequence). This CDR3 spans 13 amino acids. This CDR3 reads CATRGFMNTEAFF. The CDR3 DNA follows: TGTGCCACCAGGGGCTTCATGAACACTGAAGCTTTCTTT.

This sequence joins TRBV5-1 and TRBJ1-1, with 8 nucleotides matching TRBD1. The CDR3 runs to 16 residues. With V trimmed by 1 base and J by 5 bases, 10 bases remained unmatched. The germline gives CDR1 SGHRS, CDR2 YFSETQ. The DNA of the CDR3 is TGCGCCAGCAGCTTGCGGCTGACAGGGGTCGGAACTGAAGCTTTCTTT. The encoded protein is CASSLRLTGVGTEAFF.

CDR3 in amino acids: CASSPLQTGVFF. The CDR3 nucleotides are TGTGCCAGCAGTCCCTTACAGACCGGGGTGTTTTTT. The V and J genes are TRBV28 and TRBJ1-4; D is uncertain. From germline, CDR1 is MDHEN and CDR2 SYDVKM. Trimming pared 5 bases from V and 15 bases from J, leaving 16 bases between. There are 12 residues in the CDR3.

The sample holds a few counts of this clone. CDR3 sequence (DNA): TGTGCCAGCAGCGGAGGGTTAGGTGAAAAACTGTTTTTT. As protein: CASSGGLGEKLFF. V and J are TRBV6-5 and TRBJ1-4; D call uncertain. CDR1 MNHEY and CDR2 SVGAGI come from the germline V gene. This CDR3 contains 13 residues. V lost 6 bases and J lost 7, with 12 bases in between.

The chain employs TRBV2 and TRBJ2-5; D call uncertain. The CDR3 totals 12 residues. V lost 6 bases and J lost 5, with 10 bases in between. Germline V lookup: CDR1 SNHLY, CDR2 FYNNEI. The CDR3 protein is CASSYLRETQYF. Written as DNA, the CDR3 is TGTGCCAGCAGCTATCTCAGGGAGACCCAGTACTTC.

The chain links TRBV7-2 to TRBJ2-7, with 9 bases matching TRBD1. CDR1 and CDR2 (germline): SGHTA, FQGNSA. The CDR3 sequence is 15 residues long. The V gene end was trimmed by 6 bases and the J gene end by 3 bases; junction bases not matched to a gene: 9. The CDR3 protein is CASSLQGASLYEQYF. Written as DNA, the CDR3 is TGTGCCAGCAGTTTACAGGGGGCCTCCCTCTACGAGCAGTACTTC.

The chain combines TRBV25-1 with TRBJ1-2; D perhaps matches TRBD1 (5 bases). V was shortened by 4 bases and J by 8 bases, with 11 bases between the two germline ends. The CDR3 is made up of 12 amino acids. Germline V gives CDR1 MGHDK, CDR2 SYGVNS. For the CDR3, the DNA is TGTGCCAGCAGTGCGGGACCCCGGGGCTACACCTTC. It specifies CASSAGPRGYTF.

The V gene is TRBV6-2 or TRBV6-3, the J gene TRBJ1-2; 7 bases are a match to TRBD1. The germline V gene has CDR1 MNHEY and CDR2 SVGEGT. The J segment lost 2 bases and the V segment lost 5 bases, leaving 8 bases of the junction unmatched. This CDR3 contains 15 residues. The CDR3 bases are TGTGCCAGCAGTCCCCGAGGACAGGAGAACTATGGCTACACCTTC. This gives the protein CASSPRGQENYGYTF.

The DNA for the CDR3 is TGCGCCAGCAGCCAAGGCCCCAGGGGCTACGAGCAGTACTTC. The encoded protein is CASSQGPRGYEQYF. J is TRBJ2-7 and V is TRBV4-1; D is possibly TRBD1 (6 bases). The CDR3 is made up of 14 amino acids. V lost 1 base to trimming and J lost 3 bases, with 10 bases between them. CDR1 is MGHRA and CDR2 is YSYEKL in the germline V gene.

V is TRBV3-1 (or the pseudogene TRBV3-2) and J is TRBJ1-6, with D tentatively TRBD1 (5 bases). This CDR3 region has 14 residues. V was clipped by 5 bases and J by 10 bases, with 15 bases between them. Germline CDR1 and CDR2: LGHDT and YNNKEL (reference sequence). CDR3 loop: CASSIRGGESPLHF. Written as DNA, the CDR3 is TGTGCCAGCAGCATAAGGGGTGGAGAGTCACCCCTCCACTTT.

This rearrangement joins TRBV15 to TRBJ1-1; possible D gene TRBD1, 6 bases. The V end lost 0 bases, the J end lost 3 bases, and 8 bases lay between the germline ends. The CDR3 has 14 amino acids. Looked up from germline, CDR1 is LNHNV and CDR2 is YYDKDF (reference sequence). The CDR3 DNA follows: TGTGCCACCAGCAGAGACAGGGGTTACACTGAAGCTTTCTTT. It encodes CATSRDRGYTEAFF.